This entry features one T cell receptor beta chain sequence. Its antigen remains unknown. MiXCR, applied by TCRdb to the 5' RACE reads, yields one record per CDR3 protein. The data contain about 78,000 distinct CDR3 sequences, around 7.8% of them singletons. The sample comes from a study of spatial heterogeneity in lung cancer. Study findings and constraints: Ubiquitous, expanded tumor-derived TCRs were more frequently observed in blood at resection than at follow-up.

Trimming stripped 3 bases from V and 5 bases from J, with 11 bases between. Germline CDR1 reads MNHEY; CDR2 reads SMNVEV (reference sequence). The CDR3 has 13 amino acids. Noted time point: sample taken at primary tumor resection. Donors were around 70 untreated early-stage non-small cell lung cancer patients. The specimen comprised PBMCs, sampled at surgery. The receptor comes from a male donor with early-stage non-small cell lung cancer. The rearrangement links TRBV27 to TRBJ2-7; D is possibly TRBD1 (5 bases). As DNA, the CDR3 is TGTGCCAGCAGTTTCTCGTGGGGCCACGAGCAGTACTTC. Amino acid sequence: CASSFSWGHEQYF.